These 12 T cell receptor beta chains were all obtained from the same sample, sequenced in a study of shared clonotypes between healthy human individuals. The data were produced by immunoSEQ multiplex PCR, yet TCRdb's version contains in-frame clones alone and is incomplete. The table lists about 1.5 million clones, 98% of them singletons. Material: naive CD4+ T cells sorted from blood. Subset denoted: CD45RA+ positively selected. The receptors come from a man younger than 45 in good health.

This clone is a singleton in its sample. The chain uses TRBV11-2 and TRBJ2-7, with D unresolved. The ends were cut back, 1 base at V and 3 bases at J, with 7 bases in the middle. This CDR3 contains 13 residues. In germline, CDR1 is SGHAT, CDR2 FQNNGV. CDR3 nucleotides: TGTGCCAGCAGCTTAGGTCGGCACTACGAGCAGTACTTC. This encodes CASSLGRHYEQYF.

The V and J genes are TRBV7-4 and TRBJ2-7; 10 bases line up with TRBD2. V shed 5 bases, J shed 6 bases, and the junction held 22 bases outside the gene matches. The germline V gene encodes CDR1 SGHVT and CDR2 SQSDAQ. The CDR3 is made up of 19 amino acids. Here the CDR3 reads CASSLTYPLTSGFPREQYF. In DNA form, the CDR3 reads TGTGCCAGCAGCCTAACATACCCCTTGACTAGCGGGTTCCCTCGCGAGCAGTACTTC.

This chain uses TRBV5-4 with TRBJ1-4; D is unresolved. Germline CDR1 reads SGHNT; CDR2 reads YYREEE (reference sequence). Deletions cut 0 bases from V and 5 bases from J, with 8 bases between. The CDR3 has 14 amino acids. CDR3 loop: CASSLVSGNEKLFF. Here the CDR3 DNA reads TGTGCCAGCAGCTTGGTATCTGGAAATGAAAAACTGTTTTTT.

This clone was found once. CDR3 coding DNA: TGCGCCAGCAGCCAGACCCTAGCGGGAGGGCCCCACGAGCAGTACTTC. This codes for CASSQTLAGGPHEQYF. The chain combines TRBV5-1 with TRBJ2-7; TRBD2 matches 12 bases. The J segment lost 5 bases and the V segment lost 4 bases, leaving 10 bases of the junction unmatched. The CDR3 has 16 residues. Germline loops: CDR1 SGHRS, CDR2 YFSETQ.

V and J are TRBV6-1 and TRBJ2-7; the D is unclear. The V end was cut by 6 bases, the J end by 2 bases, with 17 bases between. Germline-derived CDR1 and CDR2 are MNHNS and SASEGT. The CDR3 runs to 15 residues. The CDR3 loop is CASRETNVRTYEQYF. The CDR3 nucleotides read TGTGCCAGCAGGGAGACGAACGTGCGGACCTACGAGCAGTACTTC.

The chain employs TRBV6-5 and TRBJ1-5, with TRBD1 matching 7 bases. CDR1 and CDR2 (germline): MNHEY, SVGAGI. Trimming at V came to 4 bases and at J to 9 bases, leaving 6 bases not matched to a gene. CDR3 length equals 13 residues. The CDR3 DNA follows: TGTGCCAGCAGTTCGAACAGGGGACCGCCCCAGCATTTT. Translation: CASSSNRGPPQHF.

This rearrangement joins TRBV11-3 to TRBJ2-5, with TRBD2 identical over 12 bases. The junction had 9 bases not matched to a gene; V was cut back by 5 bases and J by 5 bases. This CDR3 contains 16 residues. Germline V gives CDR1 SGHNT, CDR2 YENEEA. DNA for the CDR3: TGTGCCAGCAGCGCCCTAGCGGGAGGGCCGGGGGAGACCCAGTACTTC. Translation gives CASSALAGGPGETQYF.

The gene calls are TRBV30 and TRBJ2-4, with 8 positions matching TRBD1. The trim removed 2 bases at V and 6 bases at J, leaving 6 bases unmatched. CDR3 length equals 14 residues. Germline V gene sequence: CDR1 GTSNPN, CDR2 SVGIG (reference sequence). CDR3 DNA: TGTGCCTGGAGTAGAAAGGACAGGGTAAACATTCAGTACTTC. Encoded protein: CAWSRKDRVNIQYF.

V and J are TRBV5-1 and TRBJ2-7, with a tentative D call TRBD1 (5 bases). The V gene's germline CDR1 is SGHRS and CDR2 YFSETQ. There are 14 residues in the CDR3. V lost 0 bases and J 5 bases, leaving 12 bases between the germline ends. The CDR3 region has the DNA TGCGCCAGCAGCTTGGGTCAGGGTGGGAACGAGCAGTACTTC. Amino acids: CASSLGQGGNEQYF.

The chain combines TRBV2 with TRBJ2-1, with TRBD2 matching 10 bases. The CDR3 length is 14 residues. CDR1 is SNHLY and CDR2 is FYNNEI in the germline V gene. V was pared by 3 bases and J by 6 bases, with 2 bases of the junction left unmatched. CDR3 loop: CASSDTSGANEQFF. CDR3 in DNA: TGTGCCAGCAGTGACACTAGCGGGGCCAATGAGCAGTTCTTC.

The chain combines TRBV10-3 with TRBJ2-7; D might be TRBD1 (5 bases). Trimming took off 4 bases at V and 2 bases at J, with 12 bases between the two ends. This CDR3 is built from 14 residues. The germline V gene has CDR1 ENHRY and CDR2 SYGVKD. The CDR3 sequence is CAISGGGTTYEQYF. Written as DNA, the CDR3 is TGTGCCATCAGTGGGGGCGGTACAACCTACGAGCAGTACTTC.

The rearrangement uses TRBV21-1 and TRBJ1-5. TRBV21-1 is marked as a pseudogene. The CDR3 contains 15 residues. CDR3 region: CASSHSRGTYQPQHF. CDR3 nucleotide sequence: TGTGCCAGCAGCCACTCAAGAGGGACTTATCAGCCCCAGCATTTT.